Shown below are 4 T cell receptor beta chains from a single sample sequenced in a study of control samples from healthy donors and cancer patients. TCRdb keeps only in-frame clones here, not all; method: immunoSEQ multiplex PCR. This sample has roughly 59,000 clones, with roughly nine tenths found just once. The sequenced sample was PBMCs. All receptors derive from a man aged 40-49 years with colorectal cancer.

This clone was seen only a few times. The V gene is TRBV5-4, the J gene TRBJ2-7; D tentatively reads TRBD1 or TRBD2 (6 bases each). The CDR3 contains 15 residues. With 3 bases removed from V and 4 bases from J, the gap between germline ends came to 17 bases. Germline V CDR1 and CDR2: SGHNT, YYREEE (reference sequence). CDR3 region: CASSSDSGSGYEQYF. The CDR3 DNA sequence: TGTGCCAGCAGCTCGGACAGCGGGTCGGGGTACGAGCAGTACTTC.

The chain carries TRBV14 and TRBJ1-1; tentatively, D is TRBD1 (5 bases). Between the trimmed V and J ends, which lost 1 base and 1 base, there was a span of 10 bases. The CDR3 totals 15 residues. Germline CDR1 is SGHDN and CDR2 is FVKESK. The CDR3 DNA is TGTGCCAGCAGCCAAGCGGCGGGGGGGAACACTGAAGCTTTCTTT. This sequence encodes CASSQAAGGNTEAFF.

The V call is TRBV10-1, the J call TRBJ2-1; 7 bases match TRBD1. Germline assignment: CDR1 WNHNN and CDR2 SYGVQD (reference sequence). The V segment lost 5 bases and the J segment 6 bases; nucleotides outside the gene matches: 7. This CDR3 contains 14 residues. CDR3 bases: TGCGCCAGCAGTCCAAACAGGGGAATCAATGAGCAGTTCTTC. Translation gives CASSPNRGINEQFF.

This chain connects TRBV11-2 to TRBJ2-7, with D possibly being TRBD1 (5 bases). The CDR3 is 18 residues long. V lost 6 bases and J lost 6, with 30 bases in between. The germline V gene has CDR1 SGHAT and CDR2 FQNNGV. For the CDR3, the DNA is TGTGCCAGCAGTTCCTTGTCTCATCCTACGACAGCCAAGGGCGAGCAGTACTTC. Translated: CASSSLSHPTTAKGEQYF.